Below are 14 T cell receptor beta chains sequenced from a single sample in a study of CD8 T cells in Susac syndrome. The authors reverse transcribed roughly 0.5 to 1 ug RNA with random hexamers. TCRdb called the immunoSEQ multiplex PCR reads again in MiXCR, with one record for every CDR3 protein. The top ten clones hold around 0.08% of a sample with roughly 200,000 distinct CDR3 sequences, 95% of them seen once. The sequencing sample was made of CD4+ T cells from PBMCs. Source of these receptors: a human donor with multiple sclerosis.

This clonotype was observed once. The V call is TRBV29-1, the J call TRBJ2-7, with 13 bases matching TRBD2. This CDR3 has 13 amino acids. J was trimmed by 3 bases and V by 5 bases; bases with no gene match: 1. Germline V gene lookup returns CDR1 SQVTM and CDR2 ANQGSEA. CDR3 sequence reads: CSVRTSGGYEQYF. DNA of the CDR3: TGCAGCGTTCGGACTAGCGGGGGCTACGAGCAGTACTTC.

The chain carries TRBV20-1 and TRBJ1-5; D might be TRBD1 (5 bases). Trimming pared 0 bases from V and 6 bases from J, leaving 9 bases between. CDR1 and CDR2 from the germline V gene are DFQATT and SNEGSKA (reference sequence). The length of the CDR3 is 13 residues. The CDR3 spells CSARDPRGQPQHF. CDR3 bases: TGCAGTGCTAGAGACCCGAGGGGTCAGCCCCAGCATTTT.

The CDR3 protein is CATNRGKNTEAFF. Here the CDR3 DNA reads TGTGCCACGAACAGGGGAAAGAACACTGAAGCTTTCTTT. The chain recombines TRBV6-5 with TRBJ1-1; TRBD1 matches 7 bases. CDR1 is MNHEY, CDR2 SVGAGI, per germline. Unmatched junction bases numbered 6, after V lost 10 bases and J lost 1 base. There are 13 residues in the CDR3.

This clonotype was found a few times. The V and J genes are TRBV6-1 and TRBJ1-5; D gene uncertain. The V gene lost 2 bases and the J gene lost 11 bases, with 7 bases spanning the gap. The CDR3 has 11 residues. Germline V gene data show CDR1 as MNHNS and CDR2 as SASEGT. Here the CDR3 reads CASSEHRSQHF. The CDR3 DNA reads TGTGCCAGCAGTGAACACCGGTCCCAGCATTTT.

The chain couples TRBV30 to TRBJ1-6; D perhaps matches TRBD1 (6 bases). CDR1 is GTSNPN and CDR2 is SVGIG in the germline V gene (reference sequence). The CDR3 contains 14 residues. Trimming took off 2 bases at V and 9 bases at J, with 14 bases between the two ends. CDR3 residues: CAWSSQGNGSPLHF. As DNA, the CDR3 is TGTGCCTGGAGTTCTCAGGGGAACGGTTCACCCCTCCACTTT.

The genes are TRBV28 and TRBJ2-1; no clear D. V shed 7 bases and J shed 5 bases, with 9 bases lying between them. Germline V gene data show CDR1 as MDHEN and CDR2 as SYDVKM. The CDR3 sequence is 12 residues long. The CDR3 DNA sequence: TGTGCCAGCACTTGGGGAAACAATGAGCAGTTCTTC. Protein sequence: CASTWGNNEQFF.

The V gene is TRBV18, the J gene TRBJ1-2; possibly TRBD1 for D (5 bases). CDR1 KGHSH and CDR2 LQKENI come from the germline V gene. This CDR3 contains 15 residues. V was pared by 3 bases and J by 3 bases, with 14 bases between. The CDR3 DNA is TGTGCCAGCTCACCGGAGACAGTACCATACTATGGCTACACCTTC. It translates to CASSPETVPYYGYTF.

The chain couples TRBV30 to TRBJ2-5, with 11 nucleotides matching TRBD1. With V trimmed by 2 bases and J by 4 bases, 6 bases remained unmatched. CDR1 and CDR2 (germline): GTSNPN, SVGIG (reference sequence). The CDR3 has 15 residues. DNA of the CDR3: TGTGCCTGGAGTCCACGGACAGGGGGCGTAGAGACCCAGTACTTC. Amino acid sequence: CAWSPRTGGVETQYF. Based on the CDR3 plus reference TRBV30 and TRBJ2-5, the full variable domain is SQTIHQWPATLVQPVGSPLSLECTVEGTSNPNLYWYRQAAGRGLQLLFYSVGIGQISSEVPQNLSASRPQDRQFILSSKKLLLSDSGFYLCAWSPRTGGVETQYFGPGTRLLVL.

Remarks on this clonotype: The junction shows a germline mismatch at one end, possibly a read error. The rearrangement links TRBV10-3 to TRBJ2-7; a possible D gene is TRBD1 (5 bases). Germline values: CDR1 ENHRY, CDR2 SYGVKD. The CDR3 contains 11 residues. The CDR3 spells CAISESGLRVF. The CDR3 DNA reads as TGTGCCATCAGTGAATCCGGGCTCAGGGTTTTC.

The CDR3 region is CSVDGDKNQPQHF. For the CDR3, the DNA is TGCAGCGTTGACGGGGACAAAAATCAGCCCCAGCATTTT. The rearrangement uses TRBV29-1 and TRBJ1-5, with D perhaps TRBD1 (6 bases). The CDR3 has 13 amino acids. V was shortened by 3 bases and J by 4 bases, with 10 bases between the two germline ends. Germline V gives CDR1 SQVTM, CDR2 ANQGSEA.

The rearrangement uses TRBV20-1 and TRBJ2-2; D is unclear. Germline loops: CDR1 DFQATT, CDR2 SNEGSKA (reference sequence). The CDR3 is made up of 12 amino acids. V was pared by 5 bases and J by 1 base, with 5 bases between. CDR3 sequence reads: CSARQNTGELFF. For the CDR3, the DNA is TGCAGTGCTCGACAGAACACCGGGGAGCTGTTTTTT.

The V call is TRBV29-1, the J call TRBJ2-5, with 8 positions matching TRBD1. V trimming: 7 bases; J trimming: 0 bases; junction bases outside the gene matches: 4. The CDR3 totals 13 residues. Germline V lookup: CDR1 SQVTM, CDR2 ANQGSEA. CDR3 nucleotide sequence: TGCAGCGCCAAGGACAGGGACCAAGAGACCCAGTACTTC. Encoded protein: CSAKDRDQETQYF.

This sequence joins TRBV27 and TRBJ1-1; no definite D call. Germline V lookup: CDR1 MNHEY, CDR2 SMNVEV (reference sequence). The CDR3 length is 14 residues. Trimming took off 3 bases at V and 2 bases at J, with 10 bases between the two ends. The DNA of the CDR3 is TGTGCCAGCAGTTTCCTGTCGGGTAACACTGAAGCTTTCTTT. Its protein is CASSFLSGNTEAFF.

The chain links TRBV6-2 or TRBV6-3 to TRBJ1-2, with D possibly being TRBD1 (5 bases). CDR3 length: 14 amino acids. The V end lost 6 bases, the J end lost 4 bases, and 15 bases lay between the germline ends. From germline, CDR1 is MNHEY and CDR2 SVGEGT. The CDR3 DNA is TGTGCCAGCAGAATCCCAGGGCAGCCCTATGGCTACACCTTC. Protein: CASRIPGQPYGYTF.